Presented here are 18 T cell receptor beta chains from one specimen sequenced in a study of blood T cell repertoires in COVID-19. The table came from immunoSEQ multiplex PCR; TCRdb's copy has only in-frame clones and leaves some out. The sample holds about 140,000 clones, approximately 84% seen once. Material for sequencing was peripheral blood. Source of these receptors: a woman of 80 years or more in a cohort sampled during active or convalescent COVID-19.

This rearrangement joins TRBV6-2 or TRBV6-3 to TRBJ2-7; tentative D call: TRBD1 (5 bases). This CDR3 has 13 residues. Trimming removed 0 bases from V and 5 bases from J, with 8 bases in between. Germline CDR1 and CDR2: MNHEY and SVGEGT. Written as DNA, the CDR3 is TGTGCCAGCAGTTACTCTAGGGGTAACGAGCAGTACGTC. The encoded protein is CASSYSRGNEQYV.

The rearrangement joins TRBV19 to TRBJ1-6; 7 bases fit TRBD1. The CDR3 has 15 amino acids. The germline gives CDR1 LNHDA, CDR2 SQIVND (reference sequence). After removal of 11 bases from V and 0 bases from J, the junction contained 7 bases not matched to a gene. The chain's CDR3 is CASGQRSSYNSPLHF. The CDR3 DNA reads as TGTGCCTCGGGACAGCGGAGCTCCTATAATTCACCCCTCCACTTT.

V is TRBV9 and J is TRBJ1-6; 8 nucleotides line up with TRBD1. Looked up from germline, CDR1 is SGDLS and CDR2 is YYNGEE. The V and J ends lost 0 bases and 7 bases, in that order; junction bases with no gene match: 12. This CDR3 has 18 residues. CDR3 coding DNA: TGTGCCAGCAGCGTAGCAATTGGGGGACAGGAGATAAATTCACCCCTCCACTTT. Its protein product is CASSVAIGGQEINSPLHF.

The chain joins TRBV7-6 to TRBJ2-7; TRBD1 aligns across 7 bases. Trimming at V came to 4 bases and at J to 6 bases, leaving 12 bases not matched to a gene. CDR3 length: 15 amino acids. Germline V gene lookup returns CDR1 SGHVS and CDR2 FNYEAQ. In nucleotides, the CDR3 is TGTGCCAGCAGCTCGTACAGGGGCCTAGGGGCCGAGCAGTACTTC. As protein: CASSSYRGLGAEQYF.

The chain is built from TRBV5-1 and TRBJ2-7; maybe TRBD2 (5 bases). V was pared by 3 bases and J by 2 bases, with 15 bases between. The CDR3 is 15 residues long. Germline V CDR1 and CDR2: SGHRS, YFSETQ. The chain's CDR3 is CASSSSSGLTYEQYF. CDR3 nucleotide sequence: TGCGCCAGCAGCTCCTCATCGGGATTAACCTACGAGCAGTACTTC. The entire variable domain, with the rest obtained from reference TRBV5-1 and TRBJ2-7, is as follows: KAGVTQTPRYLIKTRGQQVTLSCSPISGHRSVSWYQQTPGQGLQFLFEYFSETQRNKGNFPGRFSGRQFSNSRSEMNVSTLELGDSALYLCASSSSSGLTYEQYFGPGTRLTVT.

The chain recombines TRBV6-1 with TRBJ2-7, with D possibly TRBD2 on 6 matching bases. V lost 2 bases, J lost 4 bases, and 15 bases lay in between. Germline CDR1 and CDR2: MNHNS and SASEGT. CDR3 length: 15 amino acids. The CDR3 protein is CASSERPSARYEQYF. CDR3 coding DNA: TGTGCCAGCAGTGAACGGCCTAGCGCACGTTACGAGCAGTACTTC.

This rearrangement joins TRBV10-1 to TRBJ2-4; 10 nucleotides match TRBD2. The germline V gene has CDR1 WNHNN and CDR2 SYGVQD (reference sequence). The V and J ends lost 2 bases and 0 bases, in that order; junction bases with no gene match: 10. CDR3 length: 19 amino acids. The CDR3 reads CASSEGDSGGTLAKNIQYF. CDR3 DNA: TGCGCCAGCAGTGAGGGGGATAGCGGGGGGACATTAGCCAAAAACATTCAGTACTTC.

The chain is built from TRBV21-1 and TRBJ2-2; the D call TRBD2 from the table was never checked on the DNA. TRBV21-1 is a pseudogene segment. This CDR3 is 16 amino acids long. The CDR3 DNA follows: TGTGCCAGCAGCTGGGTAGGAGGGATCGTAGCCGGGGAGCTGTTTTTT. Translation gives CASSWVGGIVAGELFF.

The rearrangement uses TRBV21-1 and TRBJ2-1; the tabulated D call, TRBD1, remains unverified against the DNA. TRBV21-1 is a listed pseudogene. The CDR3 has 15 amino acids. CDR3 nucleotides: TGTGCCAGCACAGAAGTAGCAGGGGGTAAGAATGAGCAGTTCTTC. Translation gives CASTEVAGGKNEQFF.

This chain links TRBV4-1 with TRBJ2-1, with 14 bases fitting TRBD2. The CDR3 consists of 16 residues. The germline gives CDR1 MGHRA, CDR2 YSYEKL. Trimming at V came to 5 bases and at J to 7 bases, leaving 7 bases not matched to a gene. Here the CDR3 DNA reads TGCGCCAGCAGCACTCGACTAGCGGGGGGGAGTAATGAGCAGTTCTTC. Residues: CASSTRLAGGSNEQFF.

CDR3 in amino acids: CASSQAFRSYNSPLHF. CDR3 DNA sequence: TGCGCCAGCAGCCAGGCCTTTCGCTCCTATAATTCACCCCTCCACTTT. V usage is TRBV4-1 and J usage is TRBJ1-6; D is uncertain. The length of the CDR3 is 16 residues. The germline V gene encodes CDR1 MGHRA and CDR2 YSYEKL. Deletions cut 3 bases from V and 0 bases from J, with 9 bases between.

In its sample, this clone was seen once. The chain links TRBV7-2 to TRBJ2-7, with 8 bases aligning to TRBD1. V shed 0 bases, J shed 5 bases, and the junction held 6 bases outside the gene matches. The germline gives CDR1 SGHTA, CDR2 FQGNSA. This CDR3 contains 15 residues. The CDR3 loop is CASSLAGRGLDEQYF. The DNA of the CDR3 is TGTGCCAGCAGCTTAGCGGGCAGGGGGCTCGACGAGCAGTACTTC.

The rearrangement joins TRBV9 to TRBJ1-4; 8 nucleotides match TRBD1. Germline V gives CDR1 SGDLS, CDR2 YYNGEE. V lost 3 bases and J lost 7; bases outside the gene matches: 11. This CDR3 contains 16 residues. The CDR3 is CASSGPGTGRREKLFF. CDR3 nucleotides: TGTGCCAGCAGCGGTCCCGGGACAGGACGCCGTGAAAAACTGTTTTTT.

This clone was observed a few times. J is TRBJ1-1 and V is TRBV7-9; no clear D. In germline, CDR1 is SEHNR, CDR2 FQNEAQ (reference sequence). Trimming pared 2 bases from V and 2 bases from J, leaving 12 bases between. This CDR3 region has 15 residues. The CDR3 DNA follows: TGTGCCAGCAGCTTAAGGGTACGGGGAAACACTGAAGCTTTCTTT. This codes for CASSLRVRGNTEAFF. Based on the CDR3 plus reference TRBV7-9 and TRBJ1-1, the full variable domain is DTGVSQNPRHKITKRGQNVTFRCDPISEHNRLYWYRQTLGQGPEFLTYFQNEAQLEKSRLLSDRFSAERPKGSFSTLEIQRTEQGDSAMYLCASSLRVRGNTEAFFGQGTRLTVV.

The chain combines TRBV27 with TRBJ2-6, with D possibly being TRBD2 (5 bases). The germline V gene encodes CDR1 MNHEY and CDR2 SMNVEV (reference sequence). The V and J ends lost 4 bases and 1 base respectively, with 17 bases between them. The CDR3 length is 18 residues. As DNA, the CDR3 is TGTGCCAGCAGTTCCCGAGGATGGACGGGATCTGGGGCCAACGTCCTGACTTTC. It translates to CASSSRGWTGSGANVLTF.

About this clone: Other nucleotide sequences from this sample produce the same CDR3. The chain joins TRBV6-5 to TRBJ1-5; weak D call: TRBD1 (6 bases). Trimming cost V 4 bases and J 2 bases, with 6 bases left between them. The CDR3 extends over 13 amino acids. CDR1 and CDR2 (germline): MNHEY, SVGAGI. The CDR3 protein is CASSSGGNQPQHF. The CDR3 DNA reads TGTGCCAGCAGTTCAGGGGGCAATCAGCCCCAGCATTTT.

The chain carries TRBV19 and TRBJ2-1; 12 bases agree with TRBD2. From germline, CDR1 is LNHDA and CDR2 SQIVND (reference sequence). Trimming cost V 9 bases and J 8 bases; bases outside gene matches: 11. CDR3 length: 15 residues. The CDR3 coding sequence is TGTGCCAGGAGCCTAGCGGGGGGGCCTTTCGATGAGCAGTTCTTC. It is translated as CARSLAGGPFDEQFF.

V is TRBV7-9 and J is TRBJ2-1, with 11 positions matching TRBD2. Trimming cost V 6 bases and J 10 bases; bases outside gene matches: 5. The CDR3 is 13 amino acids. Germline lookup yields CDR1 SEHNR and CDR2 FQNEAQ (reference sequence). CDR3 amino acids: CASRLTSGAEQFF. DNA of the CDR3: TGTGCCAGCAGGCTGACTAGCGGGGCCGAGCAGTTCTTC.